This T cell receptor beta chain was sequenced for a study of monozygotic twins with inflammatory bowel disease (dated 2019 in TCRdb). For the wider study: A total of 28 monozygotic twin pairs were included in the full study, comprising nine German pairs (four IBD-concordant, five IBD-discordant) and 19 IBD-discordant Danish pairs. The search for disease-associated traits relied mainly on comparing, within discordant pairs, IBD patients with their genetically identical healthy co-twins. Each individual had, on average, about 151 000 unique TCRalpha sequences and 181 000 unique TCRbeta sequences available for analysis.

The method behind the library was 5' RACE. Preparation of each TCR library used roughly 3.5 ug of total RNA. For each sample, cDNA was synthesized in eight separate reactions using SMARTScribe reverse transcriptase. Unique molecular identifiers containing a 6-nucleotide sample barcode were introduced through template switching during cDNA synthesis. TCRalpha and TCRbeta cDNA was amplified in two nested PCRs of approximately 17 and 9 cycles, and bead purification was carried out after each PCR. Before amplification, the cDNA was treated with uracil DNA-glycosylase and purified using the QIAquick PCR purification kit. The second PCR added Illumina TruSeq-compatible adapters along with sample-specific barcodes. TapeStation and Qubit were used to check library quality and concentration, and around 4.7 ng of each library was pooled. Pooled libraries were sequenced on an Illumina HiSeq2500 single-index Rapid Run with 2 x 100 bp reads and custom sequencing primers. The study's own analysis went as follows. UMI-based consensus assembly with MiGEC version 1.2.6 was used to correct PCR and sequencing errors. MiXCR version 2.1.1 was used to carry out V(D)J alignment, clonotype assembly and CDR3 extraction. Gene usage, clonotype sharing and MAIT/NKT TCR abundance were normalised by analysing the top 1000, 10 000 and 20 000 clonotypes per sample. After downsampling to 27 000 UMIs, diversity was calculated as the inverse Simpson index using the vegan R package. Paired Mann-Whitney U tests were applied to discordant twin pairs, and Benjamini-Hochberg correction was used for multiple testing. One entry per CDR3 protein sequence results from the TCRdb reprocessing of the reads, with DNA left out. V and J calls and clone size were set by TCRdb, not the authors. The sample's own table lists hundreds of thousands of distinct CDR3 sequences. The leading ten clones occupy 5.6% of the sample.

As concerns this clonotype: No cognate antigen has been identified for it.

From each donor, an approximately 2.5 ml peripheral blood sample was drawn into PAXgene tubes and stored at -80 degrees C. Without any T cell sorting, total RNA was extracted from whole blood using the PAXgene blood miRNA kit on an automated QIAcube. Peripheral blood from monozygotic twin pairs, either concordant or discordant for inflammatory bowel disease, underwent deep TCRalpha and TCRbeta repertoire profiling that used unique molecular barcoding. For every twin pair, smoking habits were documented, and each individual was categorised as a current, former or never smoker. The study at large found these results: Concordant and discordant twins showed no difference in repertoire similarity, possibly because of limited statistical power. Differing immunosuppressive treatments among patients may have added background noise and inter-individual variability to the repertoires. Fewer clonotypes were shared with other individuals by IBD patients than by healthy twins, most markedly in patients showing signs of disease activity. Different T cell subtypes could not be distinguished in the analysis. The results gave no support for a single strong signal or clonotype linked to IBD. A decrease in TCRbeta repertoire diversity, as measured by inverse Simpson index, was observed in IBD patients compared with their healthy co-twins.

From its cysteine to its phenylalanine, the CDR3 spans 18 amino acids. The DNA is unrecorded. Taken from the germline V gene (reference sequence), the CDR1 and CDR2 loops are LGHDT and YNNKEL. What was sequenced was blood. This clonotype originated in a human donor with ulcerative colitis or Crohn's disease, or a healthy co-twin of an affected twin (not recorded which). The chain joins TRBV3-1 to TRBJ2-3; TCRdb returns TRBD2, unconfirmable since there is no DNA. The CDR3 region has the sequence CASSQDRLAGGNTDTQYF.